The 2 T cell receptor beta chains below come from one sample, sequenced in a study of T-cell memory formation after mild COVID-19. TCRdb ran MiXCR on the 5' RACE reads and lists one entry per CDR3 protein. Counted here are around 420,000 distinct CDR3 sequences, 20% to 25% occurring once; the ten biggest clones make up 7% to 9.5%. Material: PBMCs or a T cell subset sorted from them (not recorded which). These receptors were obtained from an adult woman who had mild COVID-19 (a few samples of this study predate the infection). Cell type and time point are not known.

This clonotype came up a few times. V usage is TRBV5-1 and J usage is TRBJ2-3; TRBD2 agrees at 8 bases. V lost 7 bases, J lost 1 base, and 5 bases stayed unmatched. The germline V gene encodes CDR1 SGHRS and CDR2 YFSETQ. CDR3 length: 14 amino acids. The CDR3 reads CASSAGGGTDTQYF. The CDR3 DNA is TGCGCCAGCTCCGCGGGGGGCGGCACAGATACGCAGTATTTT.

This clonotype was observed at least ten times. The gene calls are TRBV14 and TRBJ2-2, with a weak D call TRBD2 (5 bases). Between the trimmed V and J ends, which lost 4 bases and 2 bases, there was a span of 8 bases. This CDR3 contains 14 residues. The V gene's germline CDR1 is SGHDN and CDR2 FVKESK. The CDR3, as DNA: TGTGCCAGCAGCCTAGCGAGCAACACCGGGGAGCTGTTTTTT. Encoded protein: CASSLASNTGELFF.